In this sample, the clone carrying this T cell receptor beta chain turned up once. The V gene lost 5 bases and the J gene lost 3 bases, with 14 bases spanning the gap. CDR3 length: 15 residues. Germline CDR1 and CDR2: LGHNA and YNFKEQ. The data were obtained in a study of response to subunit inactivated influenza vaccine. MiXCR was run by TCRdb on the RT-PCR reads, yielding one entry per CDR3 protein. The repertoire holds approximately 700,000 distinct CDR3 sequences, approximately 15% seen once, with 6.5% to 8.5% in the top ten. V is TRBV4-2 and J is TRBJ2-1, with D unclear. This TCR came from a man between 45 and 60 years old who received an inactivated influenza vaccine. This specimen was PBMCs from blood, taken around 15 days before vaccination. The CDR3 protein is CASSAGRHCYNEQFF. CDR3 DNA sequence: TGTGCCAGCAGCGCCGGGCGGCACTGCTACAATGAGCAGTTCTTC.